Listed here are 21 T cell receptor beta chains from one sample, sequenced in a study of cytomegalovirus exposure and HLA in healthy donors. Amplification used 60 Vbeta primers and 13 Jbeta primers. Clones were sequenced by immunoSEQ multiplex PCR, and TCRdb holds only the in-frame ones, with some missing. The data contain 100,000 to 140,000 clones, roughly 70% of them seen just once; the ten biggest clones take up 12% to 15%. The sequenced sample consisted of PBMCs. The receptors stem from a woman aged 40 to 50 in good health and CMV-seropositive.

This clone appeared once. DNA for the CDR3: TGTGCCAGCAGCTTCCCCGGGACAGGGAATGAATCACCCCTCCACTTT. Its translation: CASSFPGTGNESPLHF. V usage is TRBV7-2 and J usage is TRBJ1-6; 9 bases map to TRBD1. There are 16 residues in the CDR3. The J segment lost 10 bases and the V segment lost 3 bases, leaving 10 bases of the junction unmatched. Per the germline V gene, CDR1 is SGHTA and CDR2 is FQGNSA.

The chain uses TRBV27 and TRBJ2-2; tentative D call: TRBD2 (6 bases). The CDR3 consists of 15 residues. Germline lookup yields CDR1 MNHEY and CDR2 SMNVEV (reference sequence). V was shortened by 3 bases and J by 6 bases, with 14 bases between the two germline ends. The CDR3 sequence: CASSFGGVYAGELFF. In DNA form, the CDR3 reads TGTGCCAGCAGTTTTGGCGGGGTATACGCCGGGGAGCTGTTTTTT.

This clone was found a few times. CDR3 region: CSVHSGSGANVLTF. In DNA form, the CDR3 reads TGCAGCGTTCATTCAGGCTCTGGGGCCAACGTCCTGACTTTC. The gene calls are TRBV29-1 and TRBJ2-6, with D uncertain. The CDR3 is 14 residues long. Germline CDR1 is SQVTM and CDR2 is ANQGSEA. V was clipped by 5 bases and J by 0 bases, with 8 bases between them.

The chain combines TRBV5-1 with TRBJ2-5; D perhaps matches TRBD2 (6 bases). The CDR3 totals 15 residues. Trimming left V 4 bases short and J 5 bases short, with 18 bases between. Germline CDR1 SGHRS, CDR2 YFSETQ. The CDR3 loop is CASSPLPGSAETQYF. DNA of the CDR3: TGCGCCAGCAGCCCCCTGCCCGGGAGTGCGGAGACCCAGTACTTC.

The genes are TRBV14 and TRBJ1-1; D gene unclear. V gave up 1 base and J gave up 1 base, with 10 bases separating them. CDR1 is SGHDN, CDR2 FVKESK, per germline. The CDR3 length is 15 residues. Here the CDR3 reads CASSQAGLENTEAFF. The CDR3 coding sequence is TGTGCCAGCAGCCAAGCCGGACTAGAGAACACTGAAGCTTTCTTT. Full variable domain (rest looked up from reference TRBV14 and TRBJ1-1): EAGVTQFPSHSVIEKGQTVTLRCDPISGHDNLYWYRRVMGKEIKFLLHFVKESKQDESGMPNNRFLAERTGGTYSTLKVQPAELEDSGVYFCASSQAGLENTEAFFGQGTRLTVV.

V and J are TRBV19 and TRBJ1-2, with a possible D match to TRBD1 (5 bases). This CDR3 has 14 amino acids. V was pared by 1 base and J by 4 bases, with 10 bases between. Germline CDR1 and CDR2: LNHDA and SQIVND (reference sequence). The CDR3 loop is CASSIVTDSYGYTF. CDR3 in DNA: TGTGCCAGTAGTATAGTGACAGACAGCTATGGCTACACCTTC.

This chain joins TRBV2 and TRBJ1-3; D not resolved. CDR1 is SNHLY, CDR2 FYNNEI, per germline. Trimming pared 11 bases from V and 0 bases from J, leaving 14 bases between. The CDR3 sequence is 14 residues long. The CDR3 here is CASREVTSGNTIYF. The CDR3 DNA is TGTGCCTCCCGGGAGGTGACCTCTGGAAACACCATATATTTT.

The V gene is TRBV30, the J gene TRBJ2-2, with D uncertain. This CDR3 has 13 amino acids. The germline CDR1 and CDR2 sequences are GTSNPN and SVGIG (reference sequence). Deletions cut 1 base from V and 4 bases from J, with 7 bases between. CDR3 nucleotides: TGTGCCTGGAGTGAAATCGGCACCGGGGAGCTGTTTTTT. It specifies CAWSEIGTGELFF.

The CDR3 reads CASSEMAGTMYNSPLHF. The CDR3 coding sequence is TGCGCCAGCAGCGAAATGGCCGGGACAATGTATAATTCACCCCTCCACTTT. The chain employs TRBV4-3 and TRBJ1-6; D perhaps matches TRBD1 (6 bases). From germline, CDR1 is LGHNA and CDR2 YSLEER. CDR3 length equals 17 residues. Trimming took off 5 bases at V and 4 bases at J, with 18 bases between the two ends.

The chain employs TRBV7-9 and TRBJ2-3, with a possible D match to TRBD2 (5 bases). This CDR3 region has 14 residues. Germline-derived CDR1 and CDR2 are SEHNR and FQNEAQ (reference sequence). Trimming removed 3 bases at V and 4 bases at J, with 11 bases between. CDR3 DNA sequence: TGTGCCAGCAGCTTCCCCGACGGGGCAGATACGCAGTATTTT. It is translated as CASSFPDGADTQYF.

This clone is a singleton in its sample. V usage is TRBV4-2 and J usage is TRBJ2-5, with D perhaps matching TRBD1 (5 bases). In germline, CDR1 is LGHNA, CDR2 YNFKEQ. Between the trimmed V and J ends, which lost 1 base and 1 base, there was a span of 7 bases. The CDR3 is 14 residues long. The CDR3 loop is CASSQVGVQETQYF. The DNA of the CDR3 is TGTGCCAGCAGCCAAGTAGGGGTCCAAGAGACCCAGTACTTC.

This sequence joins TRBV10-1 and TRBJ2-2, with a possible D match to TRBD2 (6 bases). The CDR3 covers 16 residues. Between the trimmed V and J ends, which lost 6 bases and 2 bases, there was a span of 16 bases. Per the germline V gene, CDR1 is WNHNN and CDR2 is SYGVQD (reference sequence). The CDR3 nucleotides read TGCGCCAGCAGCGATGGCGGGACTGCTAACACCGGGGAGCTGTTTTTT. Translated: CASSDGGTANTGELFF.

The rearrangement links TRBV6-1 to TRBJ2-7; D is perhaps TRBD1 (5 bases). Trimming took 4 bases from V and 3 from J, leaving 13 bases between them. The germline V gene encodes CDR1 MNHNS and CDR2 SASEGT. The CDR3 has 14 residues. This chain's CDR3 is CASSGGQGNYEQYF. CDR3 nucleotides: TGTGCCAGCAGTGGAGGTCAGGGAAACTACGAGCAGTACTTC.

Written as DNA, the CDR3 is TGTGCCAGCAGCTCCTCCGGGGGGCTCGACTATGGCTACACCTTC. Its translation is CASSSSGGLDYGYTF. This rearrangement joins TRBV5-5 to TRBJ1-2; maybe TRBD1 (6 bases). The CDR3 has 15 amino acids. V was clipped by 3 bases and J by 3 bases, with 15 bases between them. Germline values: CDR1 SGHKS, CDR2 YYEKEE (reference sequence).

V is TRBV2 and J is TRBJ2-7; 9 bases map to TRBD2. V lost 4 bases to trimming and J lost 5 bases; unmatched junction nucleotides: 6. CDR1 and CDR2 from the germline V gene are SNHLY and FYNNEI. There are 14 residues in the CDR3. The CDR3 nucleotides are TGTGCCAGCAGTGTGACTAGCGGCAACAACGAGCAGTACTTC. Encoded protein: CASSVTSGNNEQYF.

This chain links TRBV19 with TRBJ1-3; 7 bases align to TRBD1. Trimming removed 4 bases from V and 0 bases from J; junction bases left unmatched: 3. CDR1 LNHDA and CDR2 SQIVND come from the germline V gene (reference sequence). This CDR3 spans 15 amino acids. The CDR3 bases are TGTGCCAGTAGTAACCGACAGGGCTCTGGAAACACCATATATTTT. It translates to CASSNRQGSGNTIYF.

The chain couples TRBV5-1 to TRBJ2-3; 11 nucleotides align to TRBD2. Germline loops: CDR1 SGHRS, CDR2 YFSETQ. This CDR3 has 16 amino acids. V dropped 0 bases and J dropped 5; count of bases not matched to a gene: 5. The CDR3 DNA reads TGCGCCAGCAGCTTGGAAATAGCGGGGGGGGGAGATACGCAGTATTTT. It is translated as CASSLEIAGGGDTQYF.

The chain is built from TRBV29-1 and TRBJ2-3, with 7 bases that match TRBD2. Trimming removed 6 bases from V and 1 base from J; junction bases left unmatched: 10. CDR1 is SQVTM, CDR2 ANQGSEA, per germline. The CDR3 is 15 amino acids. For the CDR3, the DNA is TGCAGCGTGCAGCGGACTAGTGGGGGCACAGATACGCAGTATTTT. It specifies CSVQRTSGGTDTQYF.

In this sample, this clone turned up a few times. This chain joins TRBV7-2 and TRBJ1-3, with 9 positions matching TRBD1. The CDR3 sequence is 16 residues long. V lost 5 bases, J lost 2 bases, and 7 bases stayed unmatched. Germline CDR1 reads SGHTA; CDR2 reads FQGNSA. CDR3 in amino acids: CASSPGTGLPGNTIYF. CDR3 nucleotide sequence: TGTGCCAGCAGCCCCGGGACAGGGCTCCCTGGAAACACCATATATTTT.

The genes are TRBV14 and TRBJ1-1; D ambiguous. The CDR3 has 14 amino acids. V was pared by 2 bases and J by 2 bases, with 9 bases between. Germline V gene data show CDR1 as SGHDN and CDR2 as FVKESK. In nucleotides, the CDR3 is TGTGCCAGCAGCCAAATGCCGGGTAACACTGAAGCTTTCTTT. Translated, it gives CASSQMPGNTEAFF.

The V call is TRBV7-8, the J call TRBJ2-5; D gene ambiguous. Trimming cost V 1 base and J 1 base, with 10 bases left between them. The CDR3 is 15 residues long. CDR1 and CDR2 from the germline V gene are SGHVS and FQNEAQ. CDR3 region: CASSLVIATQETQYF. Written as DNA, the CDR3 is TGTGCCAGCAGCTTAGTCATTGCTACCCAAGAGACCCAGTACTTC.